This is a list of T cell receptor beta chains from one sample in a study of cytomegalovirus exposure and HLA in healthy donors. Sequencing used immunoSEQ multiplex PCR; TCRdb keeps in-frame clones, though not all of them. The sample gives some 90,000 clones, about 96% of which show up once; about 0.8% is in the top ten. Material for sequencing was PBMCs. These receptors were taken from a man between 18 and 29 years old in good health and CMV-seronegative. The CDR3 runs from the conserved cysteine through the conserved F or W. A D gene is named only where the DNA matches it firmly. The listing skips clone size in some rows; elsewhere it reads once, few, many or a size class.

J gene	clone size	V gene	D gene	CDR3 DNA	CDR3 protein
TRBJ1-1	few	TRBV7-2	.	TGTGCCAGCAGCTTCACCGATCAGGGTACTGAAGCTTTCTTT	CASSFTDQGTEAFF
TRBJ2-1	.	TRBV7-3	TRBD2	TGTGCCAGCACCCCAACTAGCGGGACGTACAATGAGCAGTTCTTC	CASTPTSGTYNEQFF
TRBJ1-5	.	TRBV4-1	TRBD1	TGCGCCAGCAGCCAAGAGACAGGGGGCGGTCAGCCCCAGCATTTT	CASSQETGGGQPQHF
TRBJ2-7	.	TRBV7-9	.	TGTGCCGGTGAACGGGGGACCTCCTACGAGCAGTACTTC	CAGERGTSYEQYF
TRBJ2-3	.	TRBV9	TRBD2	TGTGCCAGCAGCGCTTCACTAGCGAGGGGCACAGATACGCAGTATTTT	CASSASLARGTDTQYF
TRBJ2-1	.	TRBV27	.	TGTGCCAGCAAATTGTCAGGGGACTACAATGAGCAGTTCTTC	CASKLSGDYNEQFF
TRBJ1-2	.	TRBV5-6	TRBD1	TGTGCCAGCAGCAAGGACAGGGCATATGGCTACACCTTC	CASSKDRAYGYTF
TRBJ1-4	.	TRBV27	TRBD1	TGTGCCTCCCAACGACAGGGACCTAATGAAAAACTGTTTTTT	CASQRQGPNEKLFF
TRBJ2-3	.	TRBV25-1	TRBD2	TGTGCCAGCAGGCGGGAGTTCACGGATACGCAGTATTTT	CASRREFTDTQYF
TRBJ2-7	.	TRBV28	.	TGTGCCAGCAGTGGCTTCCCGGGACAACTCTACGAGCAGTACTTC	CASSGFPGQLYEQYF
TRBJ1-1	.	TRBV11-2	.	TGTGCCAGCAGCTTAGAGAGGTCAGCGAACACTGAAGCTTTCTTT	CASSLERSANTEAFF
TRBJ2-5	.	TRBV28	.	TGTGCCAGCAGTTCAACGACAGGTCTCCTCCACCTTCCCTCGGAGACCCAGTACTTC	CASSSTTGLLHLPSETQYF
TRBJ1-1	.	TRBV5-4	.	TGTGCCAGCAGCTTGCAGGGGCTGCGGACTGAAGCTTTCTTT	CASSLQGLRTEAFF
TRBJ2-2	.	TRBV19	TRBD1	TGTGCCAGTAGTGCCGGGACAGCGAACACCGGGGAGCTGTTTTTT	CASSAGTANTGELFF
TRBJ1-1	once	TRBV6-1	.	TGTGCCAGCAGTGCTACAGGTGTGGGAACTGAAGCTTTCTTT	CASSATGVGTEAFF
TRBJ2-2	.	TRBV21-1	.	TGTGCCAGCAGCACACTAGCGGGAGAGAACACCGGGGAGCTGTTTTTT	CASSTLAGENTGELFF
TRBJ1-1	.	TRBV5-1	TRBD1	TGCGCCAGCAGCTTGGTGGGGAACAGGGGGACTGAAGCTTTCTTT	CASSLVGNRGTEAFF
TRBJ1-3	.	TRBV9	.	TGTGCCAGCAGCGCTGAGCGGGGCTCTGGAAACACCATATATTTT	CASSAERGSGNTIYF
TRBJ1-4	once	TRBV5-1	TRBD1	TGCGCCAGCAGCTTGTCCTGGGCCAGGGGGGATGAAAAACTGTTTTTT	CASSLSWARGDEKLFF
TRBJ2-7	.	TRBV6-5	.	TGTGCCAGCAGTTACGAACTAGGTCCCTCCTACGAGCAGTACTTC	CASSYELGPSYEQYF
TRBJ2-3	.	TRBV7-8	.	TGTGCCAGCAGCTTCGTTGAGGGAGATACGCAGTATTTT	CASSFVEGDTQYF
TRBJ1-2	.	TRBV27	TRBD1	TGTGCCAGCAGGGGACAGGGGCGGGATGGCTACACCTTC	CASRGQGRDGYTF
TRBJ2-1	.	TRBV27	.	TGTGCCAGCAGTTTATTATTGGGGGGTGAGCAGTTCTTC	CASSLLLGGEQFF
TRBJ2-2	.	TRBV6-5	.	TGTGCCAGCAGTTACTCGACAGCTTTCGGGGAGCTGTTTTTT	CASSYSTAFGELFF
TRBJ2-2	.	TRBV29-1	TRBD1	TGCAGCGTACGACAGGGGTCTAACACCGGGGAGCTGTTTTTT	CSVRQGSNTGELFF
TRBJ2-5	.	TRBV6-6	TRBD1	TGTGCCAGCACTCACAGGGGAGCGACCCAGTACTTC	CASTHRGATQYF
TRBJ1-2	.	TRBV11-2	.	TGTGCCAGCAGCCACGACAGGACGGGCTACACCTTC	CASSHDRTGYTF
TRBJ1-3	.	TRBV19	.	TGTGCCAGTATCTCCTTCTTCGGGAGCTCTGGAAACACCATATATTTT	CASISFFGSSGNTIYF
TRBJ1-4	.	TRBV11-2	.	TGTGCCAGCAGCTTTCAGGGTTTTGAAAAACTGTTTTTT	CASSFQGFEKLFF
TRBJ2-7	.	TRBV28	.	TGTGCCAGCAGTTTATTCTCCCGTTTATTGATAGGTTCGGGCTACGAGCAGTACTTC	CASSLFSRLLIGSGYEQYF
TRBJ2-1	.	TRBV6-5	TRBD1	TGTGCCAGCAGTTCCCTGGACAGGGGAGAGGGGAGTGAGCAGTTCTTC	CASSSLDRGEGSEQFF
TRBJ1-1	once	TRBV11-2	TRBD1	TGTGCCAGCAGCTTAGACTGGGACAGGGGTATGAACACTGAAGCTTTCTTT	CASSLDWDRGMNTEAFF
TRBJ2-1	.	TRBV5-4	TRBD1	TGTGCCAGCAGCTCACCGGGACAGGGGAGCTACAATGAGCAGTTCTTC	CASSSPGQGSYNEQFF
TRBJ1-1	.	TRBV5-5	TRBD1	TGTGCCAGCAGCCGGACAGGGGTGAACACTGAAGCTTTCTTT	CASSRTGVNTEAFF
TRBJ1-1	.	TRBV29-1	.	TGCAGCGTTTCCGGGACTCAAGAAGCTTTCTTT	CSVSGTQEAFF
TRBJ1-1	.	TRBV5-4	TRBD1	TGTGCCAGCAGCTCGCCTAGCAGGGGGTCCCTGAACACTGAAGCTTTCTTT	CASSSPSRGSLNTEAFF
TRBJ2-3	.	TRBV28	TRBD2	TGTGCCAGCAGTTTATCCGCGACTAGCGGGAGGGGCACAGATACGCAGTATTTT	CASSLSATSGRGTDTQYF
TRBJ2-3	.	TRBV5-1	TRBD2	TGCGCCAGCAGCGAAAAAGGACTAGACACAGATACGCAGTATTTT	CASSEKGLDTDTQYF
TRBJ2-1	.	TRBV19	TRBD2	TGTGCCAGTAGTCCGCCAGGGGTTCGGCGGGAGGGCCACAACAATGAGCAGTTCTTC	CASSPPGVRREGHNNEQFF
TRBJ1-2	.	TRBV19	TRBD1	TGTGCCAGTAGTATAGATCTAACGACAGGGGGCCGGGGCTACACCTTC	CASSIDLTTGGRGYTF
TRBJ2-1	.	TRBV7-2	TRBD2	TGTGCCAGCAACGAGGGACTAGCGGGGTACAATGAGCAGTTCTTC	CASNEGLAGYNEQFF
TRBJ1-4	.	TRBV6-4	.	TGTGCCAGCATGGGAGGCCCCGAAAAACTGTTTTTT	CASMGGPEKLFF
TRBJ2-3	.	TRBV29-1	.	TGCAGCGTTCCTCCTAATCCTGCGGGACTCCTCTTCGATACGCAGTATTTT	CSVPPNPAGLLFDTQYF
TRBJ1-2	.	TRBV30	.	TGTGCCTGGAGGGGGGGGCAGGTTAACTATGGCTACACCTTC	CAWRGGQVNYGYTF
TRBJ2-4	.	TRBV15	.	TGTGCCACCAGCAGAGGTGGCGGTAAAAACATTCAGTACTTC	CATSRGGGKNIQYF
TRBJ2-7	.	TRBV4-1	.	TGCGCCAGCAGTAGCGCCGGTGGATTTGGCGGCGAGCAGTACTTC	CASSSAGGFGGEQYF
TRBJ2-1	.	TRBV6-5	.	TGTGCCAGCAGAACACTGGGGACATTGGACAATGAGCAGTTCTTC	CASRTLGTLDNEQFF
TRBJ2-7	.	TRBV5-8	TRBD1	TGTGCCAGCAGCCCGAACAGACAGGGGGCCTTCGTGGGAGGAGAGCAGTACTTC	CASSPNRQGAFVGGEQYF
TRBJ2-7	.	TRBV7-2	TRBD2	TGTGCCAGCAGCGGGAGGGAATCCAGCGAGCAGTACTTC	CASSGRESSEQYF
TRBJ2-1	.	TRBV12-5	TRBD2	TGTGCTAGTGGTTTGGGGCTAGCGGGAGTCAATGAGCAGTTCTTC	CASGLGLAGVNEQFF
TRBJ2-7	.	TRBV5-1	TRBD1	TGCGCCAGCAGCGTCCGGGACAGGGGTACCTACGAGCAGTACTTC	CASSVRDRGTYEQYF
TRBJ2-1	.	TRBV10-3	TRBD2	TGTGCCATCACGGGACTAGCGGGACCCGTGGATGAGCAGTTCTTC	CAITGLAGPVDEQFF
TRBJ1-3	once	TRBV7-8	TRBD1	TGTGCCAGCAGCGGAGGGACAGGGTTCGGAAACACCATATATTTT	CASSGGTGFGNTIYF
TRBJ1-4	.	TRBV10-3	TRBD1	TGTGCCATCAGTGAGACCGGGACAGGGGATGAAAAACTGTTTTTT	CAISETGTGDEKLFF
TRBJ2-3	.	TRBV5-1	.	TGCGCCAGCAGCTTCCCTTTAGCGGATTCGACTAGGACATCAAATACGCAGTATTTT	CASSFPLADSTRTSNTQYF
TRBJ2-3	.	TRBV4-1	TRBD2	TGCGCCAGCAGCGTGCGGACTAGCGGGATTACAGATACGCAGTATTTT	CASSVRTSGITDTQYF
TRBJ1-2	.	TRBV18	TRBD1	TGTGCCAGCTCACCATCCGGACAGGGCGGGGGAGGCTACACCTTC	CASSPSGQGGGGYTF
TRBJ1-1	.	TRBV5-1	TRBD1	TGCGCCAGCAGCTTCCTTGACAGGGGGGTTGTAGATGAAGCTTTCTTT	CASSFLDRGVVDEAFF
TRBJ2-5	.	TRBV27	.	TGTGCCAGCAGCCAGGTTGTCCAAGAGACCCAGTACTTC	CASSQVVQETQYF
TRBJ2-7	.	TRBV11-2	.	TGTGCCAGCAGCTTTCTAGCAGCGGGCGAGCAGTACTTC	CASSFLAAGEQYF